These 14 T cell receptor beta chains originate from one sample sequenced in a study of T cell clusters in autoimmune cytopenias. Each sample's input was 250 ng genomic DNA, 38,000 or so genome equivalents. One tube held mixed TRB-A and TRB-B primer pools for touch-down PCR. One entry per CDR3 protein, without DNA, is what TCRdb gives after re-calling the multiplex PCR reads. The sample holds about 5,900 distinct CDR3 sequences. Sequences were obtained from peripheral blood. Receptor source: a human donor with an autoimmune cytopenia or autoimmune hepatitis (not recorded which).

This clonotype is identified as medium-sized from frequency. The CDR3 here is CSVEDPRAGSIAGELFF. The rearrangement uses TRBV29-1 and TRBJ2-2; the D call from TCRdb, TRBD2, cannot be confirmed without DNA. CDR1 and CDR2 from the germline V gene are SQVTM and ANQGSEA. The CDR3 runs to 17 residues.

This chain links TRBV19 with TRBJ1-1; TCRdb selects TRBD1, and the lack of DNA leaves this call unchecked. The germline gives CDR1 LNHDA, CDR2 SQIVND (reference sequence). The CDR3 extends over 16 amino acids. This chain's CDR3 is CASGSGANGMNTEAFF.

According to its frequency, this clonotype is medium-sized. The rearrangement links TRBV5-5 to TRBJ2-7; TCRdb picks TRBD1, but there is no DNA to check that call. The CDR3 has 14 amino acids. Per the germline V gene, CDR1 is SGHKS and CDR2 is YYEKEE (reference sequence). CDR3 region: CASSPRDSPYEQYF.

This clonotype is identified as medium-sized from frequency. The chain couples TRBV18 to TRBJ2-1. The CDR3 totals 17 residues. Germline CDR1 and CDR2: KGHSH and LQKENI. The CDR3 loop reads CASSPPLPEPAYNEQFF.

This clonotype is deemed medium-sized (0.01 to 0.1%) by its frequency. This rearrangement joins TRBV5-6 to TRBJ2-1; no DNA is available, so the TRBD1 call from TCRdb remains unchecked. Germline V gene lookup returns CDR1 SGHDT and CDR2 YYEEEE. This CDR3 contains 15 residues. This CDR3 reads CASSFRDRVLNEQFF. Combining the CDR3 with reference TRBV5-6 and TRBJ2-1 gives the whole variable domain DAGVTQSPTHLIKTRGQQVTLRCSPKSGHDTVSWYQQALGQGPQFIFQYYEEEERQRGNFPDRFSGHQFPNYSSELNVNALLLGDSALYLCASSFRDRVLNEQFFGPGTRLTVL.

Judged by frequency, this clonotype is medium-sized. The chain employs TRBV7-6 and TRBJ2-1; TCRdb lists TRBD2, though no DNA is available to test this call. CDR1 SGHVS and CDR2 FNYEAQ come from the germline V gene. The CDR3 has 15 amino acids. The CDR3 sequence: CASSRQTSRDNEQFF.

Considering frequency, this clonotype is medium-sized. The chain joins TRBV6-5 to TRBJ2-3. This CDR3 has 14 amino acids. The V gene's germline CDR1 is MNHEY and CDR2 SVGAGI. The CDR3 loop is CASSYSTRADTQYF.

By frequency, this clonotype registers medium-sized. This chain links TRBV19 with TRBJ1-5. This CDR3 has 13 amino acids. Germline V gives CDR1 LNHDA, CDR2 SQIVND (reference sequence). Here the CDR3 reads CASSILGNRPQHF. Full variable domain (outside the CDR3, taken from reference TRBV19 and TRBJ1-5): DGGITQSPKYLFRKEGQNVTLSCEQNLNHDAMYWYRQDPGQGLRLIYYSQIVNDFQKGDIAEGYSVSREKKESFPLTVTSAQKNPTAFYLCASSILGNRPQHFGDGTRLSIL.

The rearrangement uses TRBV5-5 and TRBJ2-5; TCRdb's D gene call, TRBD1, goes unchecked for lack of DNA. Germline V gene lookup returns CDR1 SGHKS and CDR2 YYEKEE (reference sequence). The CDR3 is made up of 14 amino acids. The CDR3 here is CVSSLVGGQETQYF.

The rearrangement links TRBV19 to TRBJ1-1; there is no DNA to check the TCRdb D call of TRBD1. CDR1 is LNHDA and CDR2 is SQIVND in the germline V gene (reference sequence). The CDR3 sequence is 12 residues long. The CDR3 here is CASLTGGTEAFF.

This rearrangement joins TRBV27 to TRBJ1-4; the TRBD1 assignment by TCRdb is unverifiable without DNA. Germline V lookup: CDR1 MNHEY, CDR2 SMNVEV (reference sequence). The CDR3 contains 14 residues. This CDR3 is CASSVGTGREKLFF.

Judged by frequency, this clonotype is medium-sized (0.01 to 0.1%). This sequence joins TRBV30 and TRBJ2-1. This CDR3 spans 14 amino acids. In germline, CDR1 is GTSNPN, CDR2 SVGIG (reference sequence). The CDR3 is CAWSGRAVRLEQFF.

This clonotype is medium-sized by frequency. The J gene is TRBJ1-2, the V gene TRBV19; TCRdb selects TRBD1, and the lack of DNA leaves this call unchecked. Per germline, CDR1 LNHDA and CDR2 SQIVND (reference sequence). This CDR3 is 14 amino acids long. CDR3 loop: CASKPGAPIYGYTF.

This clonotype shows up as medium-sized by frequency. The V call is TRBV7-9, the J call TRBJ1-6. This CDR3 contains 15 residues. CDR1 is SEHNR and CDR2 is FQNEAQ in the germline V gene (reference sequence). The CDR3 spells CASSPIVGGNSPLHF.